This T cell receptor (beta chain) is drawn from a study of shared clonotypes between healthy human individuals. Libraries were prepared by immunoSEQ multiplex PCR; TCRdb keeps only in-frame clonotypes and omits some of them. Of fewer than 850,000 clones listed, about 96% were seen once; the top ten hold approximately 0.2%. Naive CD8 populations comprised CD45RO-negative cells positively selected for CCR7, excluding terminally differentiated effector memory CD45RA+ cells. The CDR3 runs to 14 residues. Germline CDR1 reads LNHDA; CDR2 reads SQIVND (reference sequence). V lost 8 bases, J lost 5 bases, and 16 bases lay in between.

The receptor was isolated from a man younger than 45 in good health. The material sequenced was naive CD8+ T cells sorted from blood. The rearrangement links TRBV19 to TRBJ2-1; D possibly corresponds to TRBD2 (6 bases). The DNA for the CDR3 is TGTGCCAGTCAAAATACGGGGGATCACAATGAGCAGTTCTTC. Translating it yields CASQNTGDHNEQFF.